These 9 T cell receptor beta chains originate from one sample sequenced in a study (dated by TCRdb to between 2015 and 2016). Library construction relied on RT-PCR. TCRdb lists the instrument as Illumina MiSeq. Using fastp trimming at Q25 and MiXCR clonotype assembly, TCRdb reanalyzed the public sequencing data and kept in-frame beta chains. Merged by CDR3 protein, the rows form single entries marked with the most common genes and DNA. For this sample there are about 680,000 distinct CDR3 sequences; more than 13% appear just once. The ten largest clonotypes hold 3.6% of the sample. The sample taken for sequencing was memory CD4+ T cells from blood. The receptors originated from a female donor in good health, serving as a healthy control.

As for this clonotype: The germline gene is not matched at one end of the junction; a read error may be the cause. The chain carries TRBV28 and TRBJ2-7, with 7 bases lining up with TRBD1. There are 12 residues in the CDR3. CDR1 is MDHEN, CDR2 SYDVKM, per germline. The chain's CDR3 is CASSSTGRSWGF. The CDR3 DNA is TGTGCCAGCAGTTCGACAGGGCGGTCTTGGGGCTTC.

The chain links TRBV20-1 to TRBJ2-1; 8 bases map to TRBD2. The CDR3 length is 14 residues. Germline values: CDR1 DFQATT, CDR2 SNEGSKA (reference sequence). This CDR3 reads CSLTSGPSYNEQFF. The CDR3 nucleotides read TGCAGCCTTACTAGCGGACCATCCTACAATGAGCAGTTCTTC.

The table lists this clonotype with many counts. The chain employs TRBV27 and TRBJ1-6; D call uncertain. Germline V gene lookup returns CDR1 MNHEY and CDR2 SMNVEV (reference sequence). The CDR3 sequence is 15 residues long. With 4 bases removed from V and 10 bases from J, the gap between germline ends came to 17 bases. This CDR3 is CASSSIALWGSPLHF. The CDR3 DNA is TGTGCCAGCAGTTCGATAGCTTTATGGGGATCACCCCTCCACTTT.

The chain is built from TRBV2 and TRBJ2-1; the match to TRBD2 covers 12 bases. The CDR3 sequence is 16 residues long. Looked up from germline, CDR1 is SNHLY and CDR2 is FYNNEI. The trim removed 4 bases at V and 9 bases at J, leaving 10 bases unmatched. The CDR3: CASSASSGRAGSEQFF. The DNA of the CDR3 is TGTGCCAGCAGTGCATCTAGCGGGAGGGCCGGAAGTGAGCAGTTCTTC.

This clonotype occurred many times. CDR3 DNA: TGTGCCAGCTCCCCCTCTGGCGGCTCCTACGAGCAGTACTTC. This translates into CASSPSGGSYEQYF. The V gene is TRBV6-2 or TRBV6-3, the J gene TRBJ2-7; D remains unclear. Germline values: CDR1 MNHEY, CDR2 SVGEGT. Deletions cut 8 bases from V and 0 bases from J, with 14 bases between. The CDR3 loop spans 14 amino acids.

The chain uses TRBV20-1 and TRBJ1-1; TRBD1 aligns across 7 bases. Germline CDR1 and CDR2: DFQATT and SNEGSKA (reference sequence). The CDR3 is 16 residues long. With 6 bases clipped from V and 4 bases from J, the junction kept 17 bases outside the gene matches. The CDR3 loop is CSARMGTVMLGTEAFF. Written as DNA, the CDR3 is TGCAGTGCCAGAATGGGGACAGTCATGTTGGGCACTGAAGCTTTCTTT.

This clonotype was counted between two and nine times. V gene TRBV5-1 combines with J gene TRBJ2-1, with TRBD1 matching 9 bases. The CDR3 runs to 13 residues. J lost 7 bases, V lost 7 bases, and 6 bases had no gene match. Germline CDR1 and CDR2: SGHRS and YFSETQ. CDR3 bases: TGCGCCAGCGGCGGGACAGGGATAAATGAGCAGTTCTTC. Encoded protein: CASGGTGINEQFF.

CDR3 nucleotide sequence: TGTGCCAGCAGCCAAGGGACTAGCGGGTCCATCGTCCGGTTCTTC. Its protein is CASSQGTSGSIVRFF. The chain is built from TRBV3-1 and TRBJ2-1; TRBD2 matches at 11 bases. Germline lookup yields CDR1 LGHDT and CDR2 YNNKEL (reference sequence). The CDR3 contains 15 residues. J was trimmed by 15 bases and V by 1 base; bases with no gene match: 11.

This clonotype was observed many times. The gene calls are TRBV20-1 and TRBJ1-1; unclear D gene. Trimming pared 0 bases from V and 4 bases from J, leaving 9 bases between. The CDR3 covers 13 residues. The V gene's germline CDR1 is DFQATT and CDR2 SNEGSKA (reference sequence). The CDR3 coding sequence is TGCAGTGCTAGAGATCACAGAGTCACTGAAGCTTTCTTT. Translating it yields CSARDHRVTEAFF.